This TCR beta chain was recorded in a study of CD8 T cells in ankylosing spondylitis. Points on this clonotype: The antigen is not known.

Preparation of TCR beta libraries was done by quantitative 5'-RACE with molecular barcodes. TCRdb fed the 5' RACE reads into MiXCR, producing one record per CDR3 protein. This sample has 130,000 or so distinct CDR3 sequences, with roughly 7.3% found just once. With V trimmed by 5 bases and J by 2 bases, 4 bases remained unmatched. Germline loops: CDR1 LNHDA, CDR2 SQIVND (reference sequence). The CDR3 has 15 residues. Overall study results and limits: In ankylosing spondylitis blood, a motif of roughly 8 highly homologous TCR beta variants appeared characteristic. Those disease-linked clones were CD8+; they were also relatively rare in peripheral blood.

The sample comprised blood, either unsorted or a sorted T cell fraction (not recorded which). The J gene is TRBJ2-7, the V gene TRBV19; TRBD1 agrees at 12 bases. This TCR came from a male donor with ankylosing spondylitis or in good health (not recorded which). This CDR3 reads CASSGGDRGPYEQYF. CDR3 coding DNA: TGTGCCAGTAGTGGAGGGGACAGGGGGCCCTACGAGCAGTACTTC.